These T cell receptor beta chains were read from a single sample in a study of monozygotic twins with inflammatory bowel disease. Reanalyzing the 5' RACE reads, TCRdb keeps one entry per CDR3 protein, without DNA. Its listing shows just over 300,000 distinct CDR3 sequences. The specimen was blood. These receptors originate from a human donor with ulcerative colitis or Crohn's disease, or a healthy co-twin of an affected twin (not recorded which). Each CDR3 is given with its conserved first and last residue.

J gene,CDR3 length,V gene,CDR3 protein
TRBJ2-1,15,TRBV7-2,CASSHGLAGPNEQFF
TRBJ2-5,15,TRBV12-3/TRBV12-4,CASRLERVWGETQYF
TRBJ2-2,14,TRBV5-1,CASQQLQNTGELFF
TRBJ1-1,13,TRBV27,CASSSIPGTEAFF
TRBJ2-7,15,TRBV6-2/TRBV6-3,CASNRPSTASYEQYF
TRBJ2-7,12,TRBV28,CASSLPSYEQYF
TRBJ2-7,12,TRBV20-1,CSAASTGLEQYF
TRBJ2-2,16,TRBV11-2,CASSSVLRRGAGELFF
TRBJ2-1,17,TRBV5-1,CASSPGLATIIYNEQFF
TRBJ1-1,18,TRBV21-1,CASSKKSRAGEDHTEAFF
TRBJ2-7,13,TRBV5-6,CASSLADGYEQYF
TRBJ1-2,13,TRBV12-3/TRBV12-4,CASRGQGASGYTF
TRBJ2-5,13,TRBV5-4,CASSLRFQETQYF
TRBJ1-3,14,TRBV20-1,CSAEEGTKRNTIYF
TRBJ1-2,14,TRBV29-1,CSVVPGSGNYGYTF
TRBJ1-1,14,TRBV27,CASHPDRANTEAFF
TRBJ1-3,15,TRBV20-1,CSANPGQGSGNTIYF
TRBJ2-1,16,TRBV29-1,CSVEDFSGSSYNEQFF